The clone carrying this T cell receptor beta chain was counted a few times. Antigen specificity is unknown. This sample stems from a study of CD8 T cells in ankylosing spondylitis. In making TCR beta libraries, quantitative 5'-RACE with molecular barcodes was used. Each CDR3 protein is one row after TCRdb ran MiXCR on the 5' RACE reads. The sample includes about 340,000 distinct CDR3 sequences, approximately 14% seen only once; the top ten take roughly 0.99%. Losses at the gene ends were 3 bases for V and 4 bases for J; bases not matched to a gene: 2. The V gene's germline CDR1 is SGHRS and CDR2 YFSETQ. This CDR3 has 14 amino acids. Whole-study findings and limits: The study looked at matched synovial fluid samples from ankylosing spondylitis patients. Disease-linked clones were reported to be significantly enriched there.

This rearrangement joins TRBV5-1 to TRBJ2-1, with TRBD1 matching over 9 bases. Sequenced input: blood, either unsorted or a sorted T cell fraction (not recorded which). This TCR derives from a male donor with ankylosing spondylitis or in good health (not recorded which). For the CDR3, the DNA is TGCGCCAGCAGCTCCGGGACAGGGTACAATGAGCAGTTCTTC. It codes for CASSSGTGYNEQFF.